The clone carrying this T cell receptor beta chain showed up just once. The data were obtained in a study of blood T cell repertoires in COVID-19. As for the study in general: COVID-19 samples, acute and convalescent, were from the United States, Italy and Spain.

Authors' data handling: The assay estimated nucleated cells by amplifying reference gene primers. Sequencing used immunoSEQ multiplex PCR; TCRdb keeps in-frame clones, though not all of them. Clonal size and the V and J genes are those of that table, whereas D and trimming came from the DNA. Of a few hundred thousand clones detected, roughly 87% appear once; the ten largest clones hold approximately 6%. The sample was PBMCs or T cells enriched from blood (not recorded which). The TCR was taken from a woman between 25 and 40 years old who had recovered from COVID-19.

The CDR3 sequence is CASSLGSLDEQFF. In DNA, the CDR3 is TGCGCCAGCAGCTTGGGCAGTTTGGATGAGCAGTTCTTC. The rearrangement joins TRBV5-1 to TRBJ2-1; D uncertain. Between the trimmed V and J ends, which lost 0 bases and 8 bases, there was a span of 9 bases. Germline V gene sequence: CDR1 SGHRS, CDR2 YFSETQ. CDR3 length: 13 residues.